This T cell receptor beta chain derives from a study of blood T cell repertoires in COVID-19. Across the whole study: Collection of acute and convalescent COVID-19 samples took place in the United States, Italy and Spain. From T cells, B-cell-depleted T cells, or PBMCs came the material, which was cDNA or gDNA.

Source study methods: Researchers report that nucleated cell counts were estimated from reference gene primer amplification. Produced via immunoSEQ multiplex PCR; TCRdb's table is partial and in-frame only. V, J and clone size derive from that table, while D and trimming were established from the DNA sequence. Of about 33,000 clones in the sample, approximately 85% were seen once. Trimming pared 3 bases from V and 11 bases from J, leaving 13 bases between. Germline CDR1 is KGHSH and CDR2 is LQKENI. CDR3 size: 12 residues. The chain is built from TRBV18 and TRBJ1-1; maybe TRBD1 (5 bases). This TCR was sampled from a man of 80 years or more with active COVID-19. The sequencing input was peripheral blood. The CDR3 DNA follows: TGTGCCAGCTCACCGCGGGGGGAGAGGGCTTTCTTT. This gives the protein CASSPRGERAFF.